This is a list of T cell receptor beta chains from one sample in a study of metastatic and nonmetastatic thyroid tumors. TCRdb used MiXCR to call clones anew from the PCR reads. The repertoire has 20,000 to 25,000 clones, around a sixth of them found once; the top ten carry roughly 35%. Sequenced: blood. These receptor sequences come from a female donor with papillary thyroid cancer or a benign thyroid nodule (not recorded which). Some clones in this sample may be carry-over from other donors' samples. Both conserved end residues are part of each CDR3. Fields, in order: J gene, D gene, clone size, V gene, CDR3 DNA, CDR3 protein. A D gene is named only where the DNA matches it firmly. For some rows the clone size is stated as once, few or many, or as a class when expanded; others skip it.

J: TRBJ2-3
D: -
size: many
V: TRBV27
DNA: TGTGCCAGCAGTTCCCGACAGTACACAGATACGCAGTATTTT
CDR3: CASSSRQYTDTQYF

J: TRBJ2-7
D: -
size: many
V: TRBV20-1
DNA: TGCAGTGCTAGAGATTTTAAACAGGAGGAGCAGTACTTC
CDR3: CSARDFKQEEQYF

J: TRBJ2-1
D: TRBD1
size: many
V: TRBV28
DNA: TGTGCCAGCAGGGGGGACAGCGAAAAATACAATGAGCAGTTCTTC
CDR3: CASRGDSEKYNEQFF

J: TRBJ2-1
D: -
size: many
V: TRBV6-4
DNA: TGTGCCAGCAGTGACTCGTTGACGGGGAACAATGAGCAGTTCTTC
CDR3: CASSDSLTGNNEQFF

J: TRBJ2-4
D: -
size: many
V: TRBV6-1
DNA: TGTGCCAGCCGGGGGGCGGCGGACAGCAAAAACATTCAGTACTTC
CDR3: CASRGAADSKNIQYF

J: TRBJ1-5
D: -
size: -
V: TRBV30
DNA: TGTGCCTGGAGTTCCGGGGGGACTCAGCCCCAGCATTTT
CDR3: CAWSSGGTQPQHF

J: TRBJ1-6
D: TRBD1
size: many
V: TRBV14
DNA: TGTGCCAGCAGCCAAGATACGGGACAGGTGGTTTCACCCCTCCACTTT
CDR3: CASSQDTGQVVSPLHF

J: TRBJ1-1
D: -
size: many
V: TRBV25-1
DNA: TGTGCCAGCAGTGAACAGGTTTCTGAAGCTTTCTTT
CDR3: CASSEQVSEAFF

J: TRBJ2-2
D: -
size: many
V: TRBV18
DNA: TGTGCCAGCTCACCACGAGATGGGACGGAGCTGTTTTTT
CDR3: CASSPRDGTELFF

J: TRBJ2-1
D: TRBD2
size: many
V: TRBV6-6
DNA: TGTGCCAGCAGGGCTAGCGGGAGTCTAGGCTCCTACAATGAGCAGTTCTTC
CDR3: CASRASGSLGSYNEQFF

J: TRBJ2-3
D: -
size: many
V: TRBV12-3/TRBV12-4
DNA: TGTGCCAGCAGTTTCCGGGGCGGCGGAGCACGAAATACGCAGTATTTT
CDR3: CASSFRGGGARNTQYF

J: TRBJ1-1
D: -
size: many
V: TRBV27
DNA: TGTGCCAGCAGTTCCCCGGAGGGGTTGGCTGAAGCTTTCTTT
CDR3: CASSSPEGLAEAFF

J: TRBJ1-5
D: TRBD1
size: many
V: TRBV5-1
DNA: TGCGCCAGCAGACCCGGACAGGGCGATCAGCCCCAGCATTTT
CDR3: CASRPGQGDQPQHF

J: TRBJ2-1
D: TRBD2
size: -
V: TRBV7-3
DNA: TGTGCCAGCAGCTTGACGGGAGGGCACTCCTACAATGAGCAGTTCTTC
CDR3: CASSLTGGHSYNEQFF

J: TRBJ2-2
D: TRBD2
size: many
V: TRBV7-2
DNA: TGTGCCAGCACCGGTAGCGGGCGAAACACCGGGGAGCTGTTTTTT
CDR3: CASTGSGRNTGELFF

J: TRBJ2-1
D: -
size: many
V: TRBV29-1
DNA: TGCAGCGCCGGAGGTAGCTCCTACAATGAGCAGTTCTTC
CDR3: CSAGGSSYNEQFF

J: TRBJ2-7
D: TRBD1
size: many
V: TRBV29-1
DNA: TGCAGCACCTCGGCGGGACAGGGCGAATTTCGGTACTTC
CDR3: CSTSAGQGEFRYF

J: TRBJ2-7
D: -
size: many
V: TRBV28
DNA: TGTGCCAGCAGTCGCGAGGGGTTTTCCTACGAGCAGTACTTC
CDR3: CASSREGFSYEQYF

J: TRBJ2-7
D: TRBD2
size: -
V: TRBV20-1
DNA: TGCAGTGCAGGGGCTAGCGGGGGGGCCTCCTACGAGCAGTACTTC
CDR3: CSAGASGGASYEQYF

J: TRBJ2-1
D: TRBD1
size: many
V: TRBV14
DNA: TGTGCCAGCAGCCACTTCTCACAGGGGGGTGTGTTCTTC
CDR3: CASSHFSQGGVFF

J: TRBJ2-7
D: -
size: many
V: TRBV5-1
DNA: TGCGCCGGCAGCTGGGGGGGGACAGCCCTCACGGGGGACGAGCAGTACTTC
CDR3: CAGSWGGTALTGDEQYF

J: TRBJ1-5
D: -
size: many
V: TRBV4-1
DNA: TGCGCCAGCAGCCAAGTAGGAGGAACCGGGTATAGCAATCAGCCCCAGCATTTT
CDR3: CASSQVGGTGYSNQPQHF

J: TRBJ1-1
D: -
size: many
V: TRBV20-1
DNA: TGCAGTGCTCCCCGACAGAACACTGAAGCTTTCTTT
CDR3: CSAPRQNTEAFF

J: TRBJ2-3
D: TRBD2
size: many
V: TRBV19
DNA: TGTGCCAGTAGTACCCCGGGTAGCGGGAGTAGCACAGATACGCAGTATTTT
CDR3: CASSTPGSGSSTDTQYF

J: TRBJ1-5
D: -
size: many
V: TRBV20-1
DNA: TGCAGTGCTAGAGATCCGGGCAGGGGCAGCAATCAGCCCCAGCATTTT
CDR3: CSARDPGRGSNQPQHF

J: TRBJ2-7
D: TRBD2
size: many
V: TRBV20-1
DNA: TGCAGTGCTGGGACTAGCGGGAGGGCCTACGAGCAGTACTTC
CDR3: CSAGTSGRAYEQYF

J: TRBJ2-7
D: TRBD2
size: -
V: TRBV5-5
DNA: TGTGCCAGCAGCTTCACCCAGACTAGCGGGCTGGATGAGCAGTACTTC
CDR3: CASSFTQTSGLDEQYF

J: TRBJ2-1
D: -
size: many
V: TRBV7-6
DNA: TGTGCCAGCAGCCCTTTATACGACAGGCACAATGAGCAGTTCTTC
CDR3: CASSPLYDRHNEQFF

J: TRBJ1-4
D: TRBD1
size: many
V: TRBV2
DNA: TGTGCCAGCAGTGTATTTGAAGGGGGCGGTGAAAAACTGTTTTTT
CDR3: CASSVFEGGGEKLFF

J: TRBJ2-1
D: TRBD2
size: few
V: TRBV10-1
DNA: TGCGCCAGCAGTGAGACTAGCGGGATCTACAATGAGCAGTTCTTC
CDR3: CASSETSGIYNEQFF

J: TRBJ2-2
D: -
size: -
V: TRBV30
DNA: TGTGCCTGGGATAGTGGCGGGGAGCTGTTTTTT
CDR3: CAWDSGGELFF

J: TRBJ1-5
D: TRBD1
size: many
V: TRBV12-3/TRBV12-4
DNA: TGTGCCAGCAGTCGACAGGGGGCTGGCAATCAGCCCCAGCATTTT
CDR3: CASSRQGAGNQPQHF

J: TRBJ2-3
D: -
size: -
V: TRBV20-1
DNA: TGCAGTGTGTCCGGGATAAGCACAGATACGCAGTATTTT
CDR3: CSVSGISTDTQYF

J: TRBJ2-7
D: TRBD1
size: many
V: TRBV20-1
DNA: TGCAGTGCTAGGGGCCTGGACAGGGAAACCTACGAGCAGTACTTC
CDR3: CSARGLDRETYEQYF

J: TRBJ2-1
D: -
size: many
V: TRBV12-3/TRBV12-4
DNA: TGTGCCAGCAGGATAGGGGGGAGCTCCTACAATGAGCAGTTCTTC
CDR3: CASRIGGSSYNEQFF

J: TRBJ2-5
D: TRBD1
size: -
V: TRBV11-3
DNA: TGTGCCAGCAGCACCCGGACAGGGATGGTCGGAGAGACCCAGTACTTC
CDR3: CASSTRTGMVGETQYF

J: TRBJ2-7
D: -
size: many
V: TRBV5-4
DNA: TGTGCCAGCAGCTTTTCACAGGCCTACGAGCAGTACTTC
CDR3: CASSFSQAYEQYF

J: TRBJ2-7
D: -
size: many
V: TRBV6-1
DNA: TGTGCCAGCAGTGAAGCCTTGGATCGAGGGTTCACCCCCTACGAGCAGTACTTC
CDR3: CASSEALDRGFTPYEQYF

J: TRBJ2-5
D: -
size: -
V: TRBV11-2
DNA: TGTGCCAGCAGCTTAAACGGGGAGACCCAGTACTTC
CDR3: CASSLNGETQYF

J: TRBJ1-5
D: -
size: many
V: TRBV12-3/TRBV12-4
DNA: TGTGCCAGCAGCAGGACAGCTCGGGGGGATCAGCCCCAGCATTTT
CDR3: CASSRTARGDQPQHF

J: TRBJ2-7
D: TRBD1
size: many
V: TRBV18
DNA: TGTGCCAGCTCACGCTCCGGGACAGGCTACGAGCAGTACTTC
CDR3: CASSRSGTGYEQYF

J: TRBJ2-7
D: TRBD1
size: many
V: TRBV27
DNA: TGTGCCAGCAGACTCCGGGACAGGGGCTACGAGCAGTACTTC
CDR3: CASRLRDRGYEQYF

J: TRBJ1-6
D: -
size: many
V: TRBV2
DNA: TGTGCCAGCAGTGAAGCGGGTTCGAATCGGGGTTCACCCCTCCACTTT
CDR3: CASSEAGSNRGSPLHF

J: TRBJ2-6
D: -
size: many
V: TRBV2
DNA: TGTGCCAGCAGTGACGAGGGGGCCAACGTCCTGACTTTC
CDR3: CASSDEGANVLTF

J: TRBJ2-1
D: -
size: many
V: TRBV20-1
DNA: TGCAGTGCTAGAGACAGGGTATCCAATGAGCAGTTCTTC
CDR3: CSARDRVSNEQFF

J: TRBJ2-7
D: -
size: many
V: TRBV7-2
DNA: TGTGCCAGCAGCTTATCACGCGAATCCTACGAGCAGTACTTC
CDR3: CASSLSRESYEQYF

J: TRBJ2-7
D: TRBD1
size: many
V: TRBV2
DNA: TGTGCCAGCAGTGAAGGGACAGGGGTGCGGAAGCAGTACTTC
CDR3: CASSEGTGVRKQYF

J: TRBJ2-7
D: TRBD2
size: medium-sized
V: TRBV20-1
DNA: TGCAGTGCTAGAGATCGTACACTAGCGTCCTACGAGCAGTACTTC
CDR3: CSARDRTLASYEQYF

J: TRBJ2-2
D: -
size: -
V: TRBV11-3
DNA: TGTGCCAGCAGCTTAGCAGGGGACGGGGAGCTGTTTTTT
CDR3: CASSLAGDGELFF

J: TRBJ2-5
D: -
size: -
V: TRBV6-4
DNA: TGTGCCGACAGTTACTCGGGACTGTACCAAGAGACCCAGTACTTC
CDR3: CADSYSGLYQETQYF

J: TRBJ2-7
D: -
size: many
V: TRBV6-1
DNA: TGTGCCAGCACTAGACCGGGACACTCCTACGAGCAGTACTTC
CDR3: CASTRPGHSYEQYF

J: TRBJ2-7
D: -
size: few
V: TRBV9
DNA: TGTGCCAGCAGCGTAGGTAGCGACTCCTACGAGCAGTACTTC
CDR3: CASSVGSDSYEQYF

J: TRBJ2-7
D: -
size: many
V: TRBV4-3
DNA: TGCGCCAGCAGCCAAGTGGTTAGCGGTCGGAACTACGAGCAGTACTTC
CDR3: CASSQVVSGRNYEQYF

J: TRBJ2-7
D: -
size: few
V: TRBV2
DNA: TGTGCCAGCAGTCGTACAGGGAGTGAGCAGTACTTC
CDR3: CASSRTGSEQYF

J: TRBJ2-2
D: -
size: many
V: TRBV2
DNA: TGTGCCAGCAGTGAACAAGGACTCACCGGGGAGCTGTTTTTT
CDR3: CASSEQGLTGELFF

J: TRBJ2-2
D: -
size: many
V: TRBV7-6
DNA: TGTGCCAGCAGCTTATCCATATTCAGGGGCAAGACCGGGGAGCTGTTTTTT
CDR3: CASSLSIFRGKTGELFF